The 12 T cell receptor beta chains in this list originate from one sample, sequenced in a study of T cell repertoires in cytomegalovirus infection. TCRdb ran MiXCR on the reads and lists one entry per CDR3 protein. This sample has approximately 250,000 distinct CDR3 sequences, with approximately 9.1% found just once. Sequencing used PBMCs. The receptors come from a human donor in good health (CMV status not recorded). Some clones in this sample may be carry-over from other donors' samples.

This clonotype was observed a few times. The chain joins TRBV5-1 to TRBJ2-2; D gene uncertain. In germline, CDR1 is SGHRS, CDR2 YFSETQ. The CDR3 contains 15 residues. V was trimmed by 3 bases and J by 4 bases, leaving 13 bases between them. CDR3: CASSSTESGTGELFF. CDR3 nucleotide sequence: TGCGCCAGCAGCTCTACGGAATCGGGCACCGGGGAGCTGTTTTTT.

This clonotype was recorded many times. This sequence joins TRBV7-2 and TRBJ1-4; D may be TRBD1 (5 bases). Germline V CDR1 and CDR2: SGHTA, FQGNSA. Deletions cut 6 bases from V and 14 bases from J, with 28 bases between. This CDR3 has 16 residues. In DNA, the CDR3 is TGTGCCAGCAGTTCATCCCCCGGGCCGGGACGCGGGGGGCTGTTTTTT. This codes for CASSSSPGPGRGGLFF.

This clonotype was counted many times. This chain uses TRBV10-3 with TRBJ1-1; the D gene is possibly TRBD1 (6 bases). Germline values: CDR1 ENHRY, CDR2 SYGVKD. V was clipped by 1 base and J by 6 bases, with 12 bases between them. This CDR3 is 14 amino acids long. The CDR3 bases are TGTGCCATCAGTGAGTGGGGGCGCGCATCTGAAGCTTTCTTT. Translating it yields CAISEWGRASEAFF.

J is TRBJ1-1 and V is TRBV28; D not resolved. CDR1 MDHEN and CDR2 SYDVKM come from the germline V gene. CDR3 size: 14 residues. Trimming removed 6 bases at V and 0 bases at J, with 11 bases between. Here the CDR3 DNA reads TGTGCCAGCAGGTACGGGCCGGTGAACACTGAAGCTTTCTTT. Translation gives CASRYGPVNTEAFF.

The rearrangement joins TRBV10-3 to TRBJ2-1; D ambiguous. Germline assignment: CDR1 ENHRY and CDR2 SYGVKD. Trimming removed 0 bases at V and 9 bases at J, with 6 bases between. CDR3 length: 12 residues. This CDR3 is CAISESVGEQFF. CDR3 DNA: TGTGCCATCAGTGAGTCGGTGGGTGAGCAGTTCTTC.

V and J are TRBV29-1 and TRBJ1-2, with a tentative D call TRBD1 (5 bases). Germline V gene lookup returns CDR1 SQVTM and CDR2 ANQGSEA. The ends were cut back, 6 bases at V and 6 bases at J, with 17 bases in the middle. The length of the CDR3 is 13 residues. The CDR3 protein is CSVASRGHNGYTF. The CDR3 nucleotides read TGCAGCGTAGCTTCGAGGGGCCACAATGGCTACACCTTC.

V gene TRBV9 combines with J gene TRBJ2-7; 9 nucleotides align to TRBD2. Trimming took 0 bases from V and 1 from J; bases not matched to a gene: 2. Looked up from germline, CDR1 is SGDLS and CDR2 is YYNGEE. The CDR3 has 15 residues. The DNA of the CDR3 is TGTGCCAGCAGCGTAGGTAGCGGGAGTTCCTACGAGCAGTACTTC. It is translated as CASSVGSGSSYEQYF.

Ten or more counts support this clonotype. CDR3 in amino acids: CASSATRAVNEAFF. The DNA for the CDR3 is TGTGCCAGCAGCGCAACCCGGGCAGTTAATGAAGCTTTCTTT. The V gene is TRBV7-2, the J gene TRBJ1-1; D unclear. The CDR3 loop spans 14 amino acids. The germline V gene encodes CDR1 SGHTA and CDR2 FQGNSA. Trimming took off 5 bases at V and 7 bases at J, with 17 bases between the two ends.

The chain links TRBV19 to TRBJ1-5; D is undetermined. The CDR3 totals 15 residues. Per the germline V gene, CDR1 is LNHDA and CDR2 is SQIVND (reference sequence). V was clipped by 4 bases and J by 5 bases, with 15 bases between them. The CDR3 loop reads CASSTLELLHQPQHF. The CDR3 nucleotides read TGTGCCAGTAGTACCCTCGAATTACTGCATCAGCCCCAGCATTTT.

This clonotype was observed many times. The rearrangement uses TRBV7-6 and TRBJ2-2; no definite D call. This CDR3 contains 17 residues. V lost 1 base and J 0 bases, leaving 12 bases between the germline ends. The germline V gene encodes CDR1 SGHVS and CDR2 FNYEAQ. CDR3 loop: CASSLGPPFANTGELFF. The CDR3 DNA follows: TGTGCCAGCAGCTTAGGGCCCCCGTTTGCGAACACCGGGGAGCTGTTTTTT.

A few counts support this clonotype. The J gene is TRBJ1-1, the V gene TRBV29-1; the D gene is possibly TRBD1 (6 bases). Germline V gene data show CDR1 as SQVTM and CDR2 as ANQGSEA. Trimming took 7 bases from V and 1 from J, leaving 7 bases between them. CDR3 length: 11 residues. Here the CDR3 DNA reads TGCAGCGGGACAGAGAACACTGAAGCTTTCTTT. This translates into CSGTENTEAFF.

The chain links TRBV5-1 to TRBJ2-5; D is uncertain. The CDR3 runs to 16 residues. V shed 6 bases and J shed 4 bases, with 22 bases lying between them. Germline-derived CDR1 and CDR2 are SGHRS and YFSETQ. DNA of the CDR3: TGCGCCAGCAAGGACCAATCGGCAGGCCTTGGAGAGACCCAGTACTTC. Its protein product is CASKDQSAGLGETQYF.